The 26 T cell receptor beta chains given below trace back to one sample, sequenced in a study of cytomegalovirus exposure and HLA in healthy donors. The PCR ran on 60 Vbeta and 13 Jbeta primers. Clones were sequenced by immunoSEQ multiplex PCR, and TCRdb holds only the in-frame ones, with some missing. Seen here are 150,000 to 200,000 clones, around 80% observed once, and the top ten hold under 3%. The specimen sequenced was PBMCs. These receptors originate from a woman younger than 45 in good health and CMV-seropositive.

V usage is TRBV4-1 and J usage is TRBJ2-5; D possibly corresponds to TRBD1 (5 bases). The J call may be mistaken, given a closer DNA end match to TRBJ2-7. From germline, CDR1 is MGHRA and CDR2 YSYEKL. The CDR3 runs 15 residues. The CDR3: CASSQVWSGINEQYF. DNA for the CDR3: TGCGCCAGCAGCCAGGTTTGGTCAGGGATAAACGAGCAGTACTTC.

The CDR3 DNA is TGTGCCAGTAGTATAGAGGTTTGGAGGGCAACGAACACTGAAGCTTTCTTT. As protein: CASSIEVWRATNTEAFF. The V call is TRBV19, the J call TRBJ1-1; no reliable D call. CDR3 length equals 17 residues. V lost 0 bases and J lost 1, with 15 bases in between. Germline values: CDR1 LNHDA, CDR2 SQIVND (reference sequence). Complete variable domain (other parts from reference TRBV19 and TRBJ1-1): DGGITQSPKYLFRKEGQNVTLSCEQNLNHDAMYWYRQDPGQGLRLIYYSQIVNDFQKGDIAEGYSVSREKKESFPLTVTSAQKNPTAFYLCASSIEVWRATNTEAFFGQGTRLTVV.

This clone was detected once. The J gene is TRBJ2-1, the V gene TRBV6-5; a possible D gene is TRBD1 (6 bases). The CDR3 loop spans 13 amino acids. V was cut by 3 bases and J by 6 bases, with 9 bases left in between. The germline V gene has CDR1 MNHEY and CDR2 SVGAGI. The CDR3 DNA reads TGTGCCAGCAGTTATTGGACAGTCAATGAGCAGTTCTTC. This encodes CASSYWTVNEQFF.

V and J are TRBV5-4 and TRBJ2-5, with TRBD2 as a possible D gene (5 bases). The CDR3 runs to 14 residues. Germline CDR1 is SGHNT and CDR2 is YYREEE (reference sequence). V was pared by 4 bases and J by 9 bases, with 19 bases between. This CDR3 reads CASSEVGTKRAQYF. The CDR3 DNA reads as TGTGCCAGCAGCGAGGTGGGAACCAAGAGGGCCCAGTACTTC.

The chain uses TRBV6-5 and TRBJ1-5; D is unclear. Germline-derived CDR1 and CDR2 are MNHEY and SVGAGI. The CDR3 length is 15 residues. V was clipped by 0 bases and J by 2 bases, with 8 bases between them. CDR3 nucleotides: TGTGCCAGCAGTTACTCAAACAGTGGCAATCAGCCCCAGCATTTT. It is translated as CASSYSNSGNQPQHF.

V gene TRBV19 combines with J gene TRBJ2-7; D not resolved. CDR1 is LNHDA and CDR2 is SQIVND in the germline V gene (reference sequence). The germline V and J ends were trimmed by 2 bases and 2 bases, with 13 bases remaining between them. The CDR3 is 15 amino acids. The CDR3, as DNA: TGTGCCAGTAGTATAAATGCAGATCCAACCTACGAGCAGTACTTC. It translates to CASSINADPTYEQYF.

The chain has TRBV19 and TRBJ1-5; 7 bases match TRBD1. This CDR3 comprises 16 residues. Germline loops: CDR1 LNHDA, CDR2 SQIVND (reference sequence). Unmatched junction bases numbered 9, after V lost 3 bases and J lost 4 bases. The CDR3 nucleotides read TGTGCCAGTAGTATTCAGGAGGGGGCTTGGAATCAGCCCCAGCATTTT. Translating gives CASSIQEGAWNQPQHF. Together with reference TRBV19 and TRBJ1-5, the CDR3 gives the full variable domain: DGGITQSPKYLFRKEGQNVTLSCEQNLNHDAMYWYRQDPGQGLRLIYYSQIVNDFQKGDIAEGYSVSREKKESFPLTVTSAQKNPTAFYLCASSIQEGAWNQPQHFGDGTRLSIL.

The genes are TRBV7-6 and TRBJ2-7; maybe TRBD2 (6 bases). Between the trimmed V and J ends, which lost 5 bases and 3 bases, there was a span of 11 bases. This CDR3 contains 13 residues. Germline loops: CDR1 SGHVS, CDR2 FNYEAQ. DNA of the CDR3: TGTGCCAGCAGCGCGGGACGGAACTACGAGCAGTACTTC. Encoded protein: CASSAGRNYEQYF.

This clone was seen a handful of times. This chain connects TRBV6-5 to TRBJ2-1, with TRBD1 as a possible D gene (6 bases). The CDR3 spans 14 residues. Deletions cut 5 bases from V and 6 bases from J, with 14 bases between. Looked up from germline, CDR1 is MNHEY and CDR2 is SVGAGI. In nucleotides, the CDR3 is TGTGCCAGCAGTCAACTATCGGACAGCAATGAGCAGTTCTTC. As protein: CASSQLSDSNEQFF.

CDR3 protein: CAISEFPGKTEGYEQYF. The CDR3 nucleotides read TGTGCCATCAGTGAGTTCCCGGGGAAAACCGAAGGGTACGAGCAGTACTTC. The V gene is TRBV10-3, the J gene TRBJ2-7; a weak D match, TRBD2 (5 bases). CDR1 is ENHRY and CDR2 is SYGVKD in the germline V gene. This CDR3 has 17 residues. The V end lost 1 base, the J end lost 4 bases, and 20 bases lay between the germline ends.

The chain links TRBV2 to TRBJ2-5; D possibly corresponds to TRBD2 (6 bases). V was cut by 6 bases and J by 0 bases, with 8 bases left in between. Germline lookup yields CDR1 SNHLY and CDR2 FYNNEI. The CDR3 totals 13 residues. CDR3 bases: TGTGCCAGCAGCAGGGACTACCAAGAGACCCAGTACTTC. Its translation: CASSRDYQETQYF. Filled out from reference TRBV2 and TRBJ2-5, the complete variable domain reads EPEVTQTPSHQVTQMGQEVILRCVPISNHLYFYWYRQILGQKVEFLVSFYNNEISEKSEIFDDQFSVERPDGSNFTLKIRSTKLEDSAMYFCASSRDYQETQYFGPGTRLLVL.

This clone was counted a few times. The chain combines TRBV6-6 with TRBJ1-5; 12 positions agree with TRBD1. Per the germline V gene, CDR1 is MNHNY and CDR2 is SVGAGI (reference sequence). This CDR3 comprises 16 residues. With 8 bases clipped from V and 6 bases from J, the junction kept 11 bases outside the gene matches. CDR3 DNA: TGTGCCAGCGACGGGACAGGGGGCGTTGGGACTCAGCCCCAGCATTTT. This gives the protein CASDGTGGVGTQPQHF.

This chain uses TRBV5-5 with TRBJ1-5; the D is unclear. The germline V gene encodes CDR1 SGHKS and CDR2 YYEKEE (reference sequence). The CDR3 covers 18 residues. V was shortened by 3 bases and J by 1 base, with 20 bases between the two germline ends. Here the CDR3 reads CASSSGIGRERSNQPQHF. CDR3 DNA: TGTGCCAGCAGCTCGGGGATCGGGAGGGAGCGGAGCAATCAGCCCCAGCATTTT.

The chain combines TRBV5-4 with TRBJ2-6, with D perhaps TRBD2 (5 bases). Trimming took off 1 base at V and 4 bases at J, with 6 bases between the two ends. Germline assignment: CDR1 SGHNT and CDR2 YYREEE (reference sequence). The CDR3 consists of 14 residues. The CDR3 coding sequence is TGTGCCAGCAGCTTGTCGGGGGGGGCCAACGTCCTGACTTTC. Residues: CASSLSGGANVLTF.

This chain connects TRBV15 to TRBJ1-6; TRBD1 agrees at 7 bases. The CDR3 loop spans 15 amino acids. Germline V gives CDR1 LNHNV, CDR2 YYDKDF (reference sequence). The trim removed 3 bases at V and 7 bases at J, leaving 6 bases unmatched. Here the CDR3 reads CATSRYRGSNSPLHF. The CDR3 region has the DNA TGTGCCACCAGCAGGTACAGGGGTTCCAATTCACCCCTCCACTTT.

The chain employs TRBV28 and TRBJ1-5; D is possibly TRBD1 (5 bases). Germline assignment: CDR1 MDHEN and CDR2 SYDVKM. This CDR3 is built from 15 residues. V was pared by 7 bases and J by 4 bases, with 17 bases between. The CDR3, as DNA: TGTGCCAGCACCTGGGGGGGGTCTCGGAATCAGCCCCAGCATTTT. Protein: CASTWGGSRNQPQHF.

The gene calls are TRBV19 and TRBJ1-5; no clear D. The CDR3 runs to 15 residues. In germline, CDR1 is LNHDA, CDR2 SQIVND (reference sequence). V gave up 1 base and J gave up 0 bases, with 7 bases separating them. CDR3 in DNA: TGTGCCAGTAGTATAGTGAGGGATAGCAATCAGCCCCAGCATTTT. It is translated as CASSIVRDSNQPQHF.

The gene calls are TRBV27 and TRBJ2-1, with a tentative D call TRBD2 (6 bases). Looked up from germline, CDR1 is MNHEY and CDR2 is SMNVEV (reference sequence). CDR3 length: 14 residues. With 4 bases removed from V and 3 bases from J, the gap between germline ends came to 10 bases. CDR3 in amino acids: CASSSRLVYNEQFF. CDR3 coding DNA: TGTGCCAGCAGTTCCCGACTAGTCTACAATGAGCAGTTCTTC.

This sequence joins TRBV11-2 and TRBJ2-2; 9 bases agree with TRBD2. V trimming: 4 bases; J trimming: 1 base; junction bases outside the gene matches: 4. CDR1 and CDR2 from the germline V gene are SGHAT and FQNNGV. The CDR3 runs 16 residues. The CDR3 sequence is CASSSQAGGNTGELFF. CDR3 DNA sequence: TGTGCCAGCAGCTCCCAAGCGGGGGGGAACACCGGGGAGCTGTTTTTT.

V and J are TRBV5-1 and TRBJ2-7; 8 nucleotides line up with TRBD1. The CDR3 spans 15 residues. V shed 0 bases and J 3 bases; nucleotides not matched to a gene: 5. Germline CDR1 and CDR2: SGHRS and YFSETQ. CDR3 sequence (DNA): TGCGCCAGCAGCTTGGCGACAGGGGTGTACTACGAGCAGTACTTC. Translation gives CASSLATGVYYEQYF.

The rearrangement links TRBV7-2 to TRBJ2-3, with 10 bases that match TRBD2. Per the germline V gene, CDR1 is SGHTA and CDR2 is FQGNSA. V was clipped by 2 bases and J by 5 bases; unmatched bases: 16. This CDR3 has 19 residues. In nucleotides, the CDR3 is TGTGCCAGCAGCTTATTAAGTGCGAGCGGGGGGGCCCGGCAAGATACGCAGTATTTT. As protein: CASSLLSASGGARQDTQYF.

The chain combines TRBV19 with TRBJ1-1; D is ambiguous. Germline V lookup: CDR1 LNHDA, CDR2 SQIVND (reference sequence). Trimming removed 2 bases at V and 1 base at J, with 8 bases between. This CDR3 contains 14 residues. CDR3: CASSIISENTEAFF. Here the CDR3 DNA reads TGTGCCAGTAGTATAATATCAGAGAACACTGAAGCTTTCTTT.

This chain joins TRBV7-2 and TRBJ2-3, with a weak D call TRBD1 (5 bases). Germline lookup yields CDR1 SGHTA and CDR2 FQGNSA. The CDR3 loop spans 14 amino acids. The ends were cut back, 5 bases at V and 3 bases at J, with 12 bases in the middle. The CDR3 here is CASSPTGLTDTQYF. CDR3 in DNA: TGTGCCAGCAGCCCTACAGGCCTAACAGATACGCAGTATTTT.

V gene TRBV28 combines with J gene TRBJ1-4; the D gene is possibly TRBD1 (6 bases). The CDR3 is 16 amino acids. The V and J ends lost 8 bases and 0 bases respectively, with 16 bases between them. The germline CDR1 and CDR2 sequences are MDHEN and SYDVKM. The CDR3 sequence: CASSSLGATTNEKLFF. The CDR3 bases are TGTGCCAGCTCCTCATTGGGGGCAACAACTAATGAAAAACTGTTTTTT.

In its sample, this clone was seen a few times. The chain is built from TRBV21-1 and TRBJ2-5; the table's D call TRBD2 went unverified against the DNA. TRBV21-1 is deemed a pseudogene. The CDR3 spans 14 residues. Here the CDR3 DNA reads TGTGCCAGCACCAAGGGGTGGAGGCAAGAGACCCAGTACTTC. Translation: CASTKGWRQETQYF.

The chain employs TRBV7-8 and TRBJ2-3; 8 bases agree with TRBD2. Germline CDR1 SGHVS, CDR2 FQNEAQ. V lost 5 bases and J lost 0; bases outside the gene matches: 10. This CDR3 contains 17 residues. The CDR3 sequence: CASSADSGTRSTDTQYF. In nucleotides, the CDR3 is TGTGCCAGCAGCGCCGACTCCGGGACTAGAAGCACAGATACGCAGTATTTT. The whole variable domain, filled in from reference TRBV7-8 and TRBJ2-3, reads GAGVSQSPRYKVAKRGQDVALRCDPISGHVSLFWYQQALGQGPEFLTYFQNEAQLDKSGLPSDRFFAERPEGSVSTLKIQRTQQEDSAVYLCASSADSGTRSTDTQYFGPGTRLTVL.